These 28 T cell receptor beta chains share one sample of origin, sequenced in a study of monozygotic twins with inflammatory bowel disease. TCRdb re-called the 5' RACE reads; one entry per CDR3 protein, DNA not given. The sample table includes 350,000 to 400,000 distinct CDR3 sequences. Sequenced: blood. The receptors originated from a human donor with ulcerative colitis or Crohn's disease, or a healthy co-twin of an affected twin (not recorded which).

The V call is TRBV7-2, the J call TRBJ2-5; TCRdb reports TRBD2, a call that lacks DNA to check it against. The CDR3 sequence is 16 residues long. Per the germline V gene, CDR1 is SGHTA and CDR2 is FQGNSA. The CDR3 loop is CASSSPGLAPGETQYF.

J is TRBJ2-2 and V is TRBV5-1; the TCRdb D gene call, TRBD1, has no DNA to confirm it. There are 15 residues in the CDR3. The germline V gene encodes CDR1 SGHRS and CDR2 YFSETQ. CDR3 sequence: CASSSGTAPTGELFF.

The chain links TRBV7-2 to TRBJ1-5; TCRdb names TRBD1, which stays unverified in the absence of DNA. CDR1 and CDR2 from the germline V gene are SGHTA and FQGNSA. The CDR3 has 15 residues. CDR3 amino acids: CASSGQGTGNQPQHF.

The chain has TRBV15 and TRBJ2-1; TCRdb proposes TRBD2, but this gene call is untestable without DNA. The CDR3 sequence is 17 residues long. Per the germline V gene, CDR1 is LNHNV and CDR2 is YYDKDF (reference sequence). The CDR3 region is CATSRDDPSGGADEQFF.

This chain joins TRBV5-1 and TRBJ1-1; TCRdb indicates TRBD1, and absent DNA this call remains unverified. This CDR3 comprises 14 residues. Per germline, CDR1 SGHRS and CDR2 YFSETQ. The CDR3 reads CASSRQGGGTEAFF.

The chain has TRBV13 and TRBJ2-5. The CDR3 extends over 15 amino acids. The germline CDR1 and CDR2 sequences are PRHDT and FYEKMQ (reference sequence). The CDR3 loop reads CASSLEWGFQETQYF. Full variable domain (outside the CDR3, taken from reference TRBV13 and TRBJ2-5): AAGVIQSPRHLIKEKRETATLKCYPIPRHDTVYWYQQGPGQDPQFLISFYEKMQSDKGSIPDRFSAQQFSDYHSELNMSSLELGDSALYFCASSLEWGFQETQYFGPGTRLLVL.

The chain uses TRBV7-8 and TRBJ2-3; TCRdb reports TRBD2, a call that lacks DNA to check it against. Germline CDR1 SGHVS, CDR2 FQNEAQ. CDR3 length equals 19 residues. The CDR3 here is CASSLEGLAGDPITDTQYF.

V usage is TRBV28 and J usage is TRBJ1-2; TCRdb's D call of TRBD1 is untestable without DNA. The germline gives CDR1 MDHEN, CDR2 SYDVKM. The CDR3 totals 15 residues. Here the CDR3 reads CASSFLQGAGYGYTF.

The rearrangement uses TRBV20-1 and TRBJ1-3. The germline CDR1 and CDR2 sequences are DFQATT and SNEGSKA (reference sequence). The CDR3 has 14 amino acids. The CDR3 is CSASLSTSGNTIYF.

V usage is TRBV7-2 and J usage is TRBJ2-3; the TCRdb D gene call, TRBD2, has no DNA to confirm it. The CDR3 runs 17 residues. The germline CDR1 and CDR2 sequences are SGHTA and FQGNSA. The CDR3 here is CASSPTPTGPVSDTQYF.

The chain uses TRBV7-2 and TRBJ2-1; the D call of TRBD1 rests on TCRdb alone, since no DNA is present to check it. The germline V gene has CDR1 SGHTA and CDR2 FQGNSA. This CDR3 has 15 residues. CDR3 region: CASSPQGGQAGEQFF.

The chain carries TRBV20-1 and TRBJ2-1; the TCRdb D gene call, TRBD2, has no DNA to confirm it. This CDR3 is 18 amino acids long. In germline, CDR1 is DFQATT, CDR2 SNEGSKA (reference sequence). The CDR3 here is CSANGGLAGKSSYNEQFF.

The CDR3 spells CASSPSGGLITDTQYF. The chain is built from TRBV7-2 and TRBJ2-3; no DNA is available, so the TRBD1 call from TCRdb remains unchecked. CDR1 SGHTA and CDR2 FQGNSA come from the germline V gene. This CDR3 has 16 amino acids. Variable domain in full (rest from reference TRBV7-2 and TRBJ2-3): GAGVSQSPSNKVTEKGKDVELRCDPISGHTALYWYRQSLGQGLEFLIYFQGNSAPDKSGLPSDRFSAERTGGSVSTLTIQRTQQEDSAVYLCASSPSGGLITDTQYFGPGTRLTVL.

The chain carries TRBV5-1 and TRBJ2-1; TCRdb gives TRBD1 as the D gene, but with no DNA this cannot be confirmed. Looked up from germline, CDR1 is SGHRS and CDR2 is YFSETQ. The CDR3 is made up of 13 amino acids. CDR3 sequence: CASSPWDSFEQFF.

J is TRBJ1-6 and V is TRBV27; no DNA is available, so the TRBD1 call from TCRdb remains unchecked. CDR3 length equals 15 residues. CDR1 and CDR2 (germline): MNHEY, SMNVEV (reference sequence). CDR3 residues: CASSTVSSYNSPLHF.

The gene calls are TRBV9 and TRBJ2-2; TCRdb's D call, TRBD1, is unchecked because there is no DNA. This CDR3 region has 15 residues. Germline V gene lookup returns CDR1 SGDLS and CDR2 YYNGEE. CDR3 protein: CASSVGGGSSRELFF.

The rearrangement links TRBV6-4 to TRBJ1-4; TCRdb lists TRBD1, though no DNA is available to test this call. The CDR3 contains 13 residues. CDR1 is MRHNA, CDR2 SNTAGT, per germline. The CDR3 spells CASQQGCCEKLFF.

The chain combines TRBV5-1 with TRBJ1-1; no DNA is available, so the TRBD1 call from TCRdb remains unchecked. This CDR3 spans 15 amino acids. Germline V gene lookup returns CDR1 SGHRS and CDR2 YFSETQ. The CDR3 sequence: CASSFSGGWGTEAFF.

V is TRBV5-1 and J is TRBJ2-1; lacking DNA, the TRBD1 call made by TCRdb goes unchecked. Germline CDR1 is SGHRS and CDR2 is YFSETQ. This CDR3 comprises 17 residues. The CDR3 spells CASSLIQGVDSYNEQFF.

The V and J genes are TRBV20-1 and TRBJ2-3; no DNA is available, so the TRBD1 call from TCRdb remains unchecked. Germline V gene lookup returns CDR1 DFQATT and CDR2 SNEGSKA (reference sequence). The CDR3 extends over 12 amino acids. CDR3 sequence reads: CSGGGGTDTQYF.

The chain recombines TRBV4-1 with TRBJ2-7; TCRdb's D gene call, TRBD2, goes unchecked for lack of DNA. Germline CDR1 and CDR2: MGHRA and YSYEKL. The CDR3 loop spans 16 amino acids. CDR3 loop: CASSLGSGVSSYEQYF.

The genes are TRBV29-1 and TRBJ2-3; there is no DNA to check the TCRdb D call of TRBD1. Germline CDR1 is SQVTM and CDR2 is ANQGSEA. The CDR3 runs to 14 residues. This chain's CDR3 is CSVDSRRGTDTQYF.

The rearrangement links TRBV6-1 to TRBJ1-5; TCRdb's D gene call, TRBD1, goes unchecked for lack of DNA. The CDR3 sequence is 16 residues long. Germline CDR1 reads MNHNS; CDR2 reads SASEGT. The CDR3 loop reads CASSEAQGAGNQPQHF.

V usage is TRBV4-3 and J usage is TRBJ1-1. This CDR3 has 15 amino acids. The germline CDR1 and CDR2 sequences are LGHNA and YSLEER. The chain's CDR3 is CASSQEPASDTEAFF.

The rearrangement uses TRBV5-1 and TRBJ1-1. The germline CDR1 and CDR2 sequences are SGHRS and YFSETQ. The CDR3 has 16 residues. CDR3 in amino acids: CASSDPGGGSNTEAFF.

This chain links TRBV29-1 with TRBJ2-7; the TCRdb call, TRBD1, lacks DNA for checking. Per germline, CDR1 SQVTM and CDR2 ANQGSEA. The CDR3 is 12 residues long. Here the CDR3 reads CSVERGLGEQYF.

The CDR3 reads CASSQGIQGITPLHF. The chain employs TRBV3-1 and TRBJ1-6; TCRdb's D call, TRBD1, is unchecked because there is no DNA. Germline-derived CDR1 and CDR2 are LGHDT and YNNKEL (reference sequence). The CDR3 has 15 amino acids.

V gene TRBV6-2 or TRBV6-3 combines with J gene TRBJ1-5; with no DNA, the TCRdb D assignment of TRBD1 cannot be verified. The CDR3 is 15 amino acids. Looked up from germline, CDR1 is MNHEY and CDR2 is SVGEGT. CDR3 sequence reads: CASSTRGLLNQPQHF.